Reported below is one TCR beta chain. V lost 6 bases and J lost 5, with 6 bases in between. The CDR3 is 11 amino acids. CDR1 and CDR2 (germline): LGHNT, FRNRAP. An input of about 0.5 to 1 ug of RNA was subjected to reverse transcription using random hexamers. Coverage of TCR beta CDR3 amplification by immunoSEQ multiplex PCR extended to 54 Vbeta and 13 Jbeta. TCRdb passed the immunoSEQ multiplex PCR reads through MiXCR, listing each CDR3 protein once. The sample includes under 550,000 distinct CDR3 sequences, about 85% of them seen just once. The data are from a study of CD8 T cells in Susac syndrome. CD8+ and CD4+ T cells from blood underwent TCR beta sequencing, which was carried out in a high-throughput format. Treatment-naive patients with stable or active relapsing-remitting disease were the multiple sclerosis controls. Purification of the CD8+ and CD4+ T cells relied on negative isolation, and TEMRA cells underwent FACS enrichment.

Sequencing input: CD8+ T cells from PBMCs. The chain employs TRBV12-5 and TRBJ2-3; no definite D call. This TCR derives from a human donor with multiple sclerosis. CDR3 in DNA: TGTGCTAGTGGCTGGGAAGATACGCAGTATTTT. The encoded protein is CASGWEDTQYF.